This T cell receptor (beta chain) was found in a study of blood T cell repertoires in COVID-19. Study information: Samples of COVID-19 (acute and convalescent) were obtained from the United States, Italy and Spain. PBMCs, B-cell-depleted T cells, or T cells provided the cDNA or gDNA that made up the material.

Under the authors' procedure: Reference gene primer amplification yielded estimated nucleated cell counts. The repertoire was sequenced with immunoSEQ multiplex PCR; TCRdb's copy has only in-frame clones and lacks some. V, J and clone size derive from that table, while D and trimming were established from the DNA sequence. The data contain about 220,000 clones, 65% to 90% of them singletons. This TCR came from a man aged 45 to 65 with active or convalescent COVID-19. The sequencing sample was made of peripheral blood.

The DNA of the CDR3 is TGTGCCAGCAGTTGGGGGCCTGGATACGAGCAGTACTTC. It specifies CASSWGPGYEQYF. The chain employs TRBV28 and TRBJ2-7; possible D gene TRBD1, 6 bases. CDR1 and CDR2 from the germline V gene are MDHEN and SYDVKM. There are 13 residues in the CDR3. V was trimmed by 4 bases and J by 4 bases, leaving 11 bases between them.